This T cell receptor (beta chain) was sequenced for a study of Graves' ophthalmopathy and Graves' hyperthyroidism. The authors amplified TCR beta CDR3 regions from RNA transcripts. Amplification began with first-round RT-PCR using HTBI primers, then second-round multiplex PCR was performed. TCRdb reprocessed the multiplex PCR reads via MiXCR and lists one record per CDR3 protein. The data contain around 1.1 million distinct CDR3 sequences, roughly two fifths of them singletons. Germline CDR1 is SQVTM and CDR2 is ANQGSEA. This CDR3 comprises 11 residues. V lost 7 bases and J lost 5, with 11 bases in between.

This clonotype was obtained from an adult man with Graves' hyperthyroidism. The chain combines TRBV29-1 with TRBJ2-5, with D perhaps matching TRBD2 (6 bases). Sequenced input: peripheral blood or thyroid tissue (not recorded which). The CDR3 loop is CSATDYETQYF. The CDR3 DNA reads as TGCAGCGCCACGGACTATGAGACCCAGTACTTC.